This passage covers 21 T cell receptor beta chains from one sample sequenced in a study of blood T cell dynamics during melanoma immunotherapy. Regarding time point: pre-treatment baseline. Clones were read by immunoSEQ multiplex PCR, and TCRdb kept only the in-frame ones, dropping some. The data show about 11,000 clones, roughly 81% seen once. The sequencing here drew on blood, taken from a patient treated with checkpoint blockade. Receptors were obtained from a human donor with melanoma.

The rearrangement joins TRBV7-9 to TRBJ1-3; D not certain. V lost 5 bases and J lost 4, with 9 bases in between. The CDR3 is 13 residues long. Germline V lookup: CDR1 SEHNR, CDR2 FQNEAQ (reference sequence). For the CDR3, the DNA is TGTGCCAGCAGCGACGGTGGGGGAAACACCATATATTTT. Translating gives CASSDGGGNTIYF.

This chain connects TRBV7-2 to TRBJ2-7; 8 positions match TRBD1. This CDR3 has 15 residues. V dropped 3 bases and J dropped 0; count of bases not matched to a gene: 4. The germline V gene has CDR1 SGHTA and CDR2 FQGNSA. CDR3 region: CASSFLGTGSYEQYF. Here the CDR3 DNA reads TGTGCCAGCAGCTTCCTTGGGACAGGCTCCTACGAGCAGTACTTC. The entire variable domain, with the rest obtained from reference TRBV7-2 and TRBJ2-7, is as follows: GAGVSQSPSNKVTEKGKDVELRCDPISGHTALYWYRQSLGQGLEFLIYFQGNSAPDKSGLPSDRFSAERTGGSVSTLTIQRTQQEDSAVYLCASSFLGTGSYEQYFGPGTRLTVT.

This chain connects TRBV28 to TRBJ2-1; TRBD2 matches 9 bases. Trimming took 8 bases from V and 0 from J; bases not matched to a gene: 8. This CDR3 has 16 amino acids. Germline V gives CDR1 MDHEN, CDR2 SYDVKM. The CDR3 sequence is CASDSSGAISYNEQFF. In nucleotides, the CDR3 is TGTGCCAGCGACTCTAGCGGGGCCATCTCCTACAATGAGCAGTTCTTC.

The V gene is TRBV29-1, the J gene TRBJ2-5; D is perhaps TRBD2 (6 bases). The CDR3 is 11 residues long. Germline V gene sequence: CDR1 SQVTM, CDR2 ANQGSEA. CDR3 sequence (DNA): TGCATGGTCGGAGGGGATAAGGCCCAGTACTTC. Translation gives CMVGGDKAQYF.

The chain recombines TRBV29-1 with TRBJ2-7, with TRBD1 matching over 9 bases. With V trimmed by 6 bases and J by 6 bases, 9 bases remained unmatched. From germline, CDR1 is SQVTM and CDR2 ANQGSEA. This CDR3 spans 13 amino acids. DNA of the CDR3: TGCAGCGTGACCGGGACAGGGTCGCTCGAGCAGTACTTC. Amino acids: CSVTGTGSLEQYF.

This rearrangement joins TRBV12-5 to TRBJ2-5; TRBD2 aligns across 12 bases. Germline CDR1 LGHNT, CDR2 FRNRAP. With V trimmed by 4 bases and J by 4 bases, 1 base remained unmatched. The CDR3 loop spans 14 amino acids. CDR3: CASGSSGGVETQYF. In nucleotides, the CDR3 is TGTGCTAGTGGTTCTAGCGGGGGGGTAGAGACCCAGTACTTC.

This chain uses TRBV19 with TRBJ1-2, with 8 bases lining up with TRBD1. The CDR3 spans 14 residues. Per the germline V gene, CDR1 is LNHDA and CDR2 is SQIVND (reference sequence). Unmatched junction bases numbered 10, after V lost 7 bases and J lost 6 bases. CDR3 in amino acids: CASTLGQGPNGYTF. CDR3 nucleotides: TGTGCCAGTACGCTTGGACAGGGACCCAATGGCTACACCTTC.

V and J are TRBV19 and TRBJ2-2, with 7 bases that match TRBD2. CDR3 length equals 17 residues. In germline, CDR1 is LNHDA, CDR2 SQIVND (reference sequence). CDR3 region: CASGRTRLATDTGELFF. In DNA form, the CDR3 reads TGTGCTTCGGGCAGGACTAGACTAGCCACTGACACCGGGGAGCTGTTTTTT.

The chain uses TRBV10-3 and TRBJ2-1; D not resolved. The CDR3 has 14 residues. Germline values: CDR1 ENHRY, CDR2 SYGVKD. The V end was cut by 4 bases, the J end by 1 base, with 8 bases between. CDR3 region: CAISGATSYNEQFF. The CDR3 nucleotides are TGTGCCATCAGTGGGGCTACTTCCTACAATGAGCAGTTCTTC.

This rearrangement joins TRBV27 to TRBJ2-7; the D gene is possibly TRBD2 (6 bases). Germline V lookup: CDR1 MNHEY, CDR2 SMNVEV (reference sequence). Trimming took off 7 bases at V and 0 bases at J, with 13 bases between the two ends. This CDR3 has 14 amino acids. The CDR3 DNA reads TGTGCCAGCAAGGAGGCCGGGAGCTCCTACGAGCAGTACTTC. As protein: CASKEAGSSYEQYF.

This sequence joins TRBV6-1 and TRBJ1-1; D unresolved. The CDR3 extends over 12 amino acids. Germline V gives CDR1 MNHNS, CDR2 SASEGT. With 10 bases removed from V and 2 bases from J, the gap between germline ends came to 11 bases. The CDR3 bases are TGTGCCACCCTCGGTTTTAACACTGAAGCTTTCTTT. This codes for CATLGFNTEAFF.

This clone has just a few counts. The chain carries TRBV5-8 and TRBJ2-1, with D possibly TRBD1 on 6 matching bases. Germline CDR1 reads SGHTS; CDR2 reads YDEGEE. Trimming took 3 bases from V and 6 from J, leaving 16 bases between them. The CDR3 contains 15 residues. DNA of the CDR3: TGTGCCAGCAGCTCCAGGGGATTCCCCCCCAATGAGCAGTTCTTC. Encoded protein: CASSSRGFPPNEQFF.

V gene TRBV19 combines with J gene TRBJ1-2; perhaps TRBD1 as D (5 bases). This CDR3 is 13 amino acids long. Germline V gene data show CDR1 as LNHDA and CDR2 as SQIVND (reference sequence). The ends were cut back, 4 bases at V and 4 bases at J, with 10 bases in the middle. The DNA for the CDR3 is TGTGCCAGTAGTACCAGACAGATCTATGGCTACACCTTC. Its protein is CASSTRQIYGYTF.

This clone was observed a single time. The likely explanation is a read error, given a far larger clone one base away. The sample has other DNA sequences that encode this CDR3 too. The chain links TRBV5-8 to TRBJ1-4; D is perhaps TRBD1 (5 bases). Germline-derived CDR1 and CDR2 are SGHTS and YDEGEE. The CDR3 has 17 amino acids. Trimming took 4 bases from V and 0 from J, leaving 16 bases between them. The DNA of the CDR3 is TGTGCCAGCAGCCAAGGGTCGGGGCGGCCAACTAATGAAAAACTGTTTTTT. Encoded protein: CASSQGSGRPTNEKLFF. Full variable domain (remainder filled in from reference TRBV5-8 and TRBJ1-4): EAGVTQSPTHLIKTRGQQATLRCSPISGHTSVYWYQQALGLGLQFLLWYDEGEERNRGNFPPRFSGRQFPNYSSELNVNALELEDSALYLCASSQGSGRPTNEKLFFGSGTQLSVL.

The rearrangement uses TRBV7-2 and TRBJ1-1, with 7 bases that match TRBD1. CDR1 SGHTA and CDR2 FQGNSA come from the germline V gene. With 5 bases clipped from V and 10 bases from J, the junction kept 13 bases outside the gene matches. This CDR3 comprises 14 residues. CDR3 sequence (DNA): TGTGCCAGCAGCCCGCAGACAGGGTTTCCTGGAGCTTTCTTT. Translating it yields CASSPQTGFPGAFF.

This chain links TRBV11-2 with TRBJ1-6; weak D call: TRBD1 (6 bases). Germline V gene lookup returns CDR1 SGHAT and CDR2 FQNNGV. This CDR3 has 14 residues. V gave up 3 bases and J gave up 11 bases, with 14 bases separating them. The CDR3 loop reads CASSFPGAGAPLHF. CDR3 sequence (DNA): TGTGCCAGCAGCTTTCCGGGGGCGGGGGCACCCCTCCACTTT.

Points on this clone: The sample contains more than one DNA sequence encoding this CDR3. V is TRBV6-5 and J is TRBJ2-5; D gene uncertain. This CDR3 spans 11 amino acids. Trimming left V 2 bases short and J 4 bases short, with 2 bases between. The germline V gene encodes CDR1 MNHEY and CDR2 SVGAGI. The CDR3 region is CASSYGETQYF. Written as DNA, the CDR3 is TGTGCCAGCAGTTACGGAGAGACCCAGTACTTC.

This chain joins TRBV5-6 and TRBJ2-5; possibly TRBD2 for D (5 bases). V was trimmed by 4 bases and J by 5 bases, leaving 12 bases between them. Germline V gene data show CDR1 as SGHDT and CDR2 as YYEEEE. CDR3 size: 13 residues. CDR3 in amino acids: CASSLSTGETQYF. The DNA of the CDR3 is TGTGCCAGCAGCCTAAGCACGGGGGAGACCCAGTACTTC.

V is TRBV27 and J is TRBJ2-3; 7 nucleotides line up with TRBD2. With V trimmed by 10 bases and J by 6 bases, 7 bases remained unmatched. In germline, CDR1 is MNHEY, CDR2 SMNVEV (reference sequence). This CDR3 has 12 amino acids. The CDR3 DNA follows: TGTGCCACATCCCGCGGGGGTGATACGCAGTATTTT. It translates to CATSRGGDTQYF.

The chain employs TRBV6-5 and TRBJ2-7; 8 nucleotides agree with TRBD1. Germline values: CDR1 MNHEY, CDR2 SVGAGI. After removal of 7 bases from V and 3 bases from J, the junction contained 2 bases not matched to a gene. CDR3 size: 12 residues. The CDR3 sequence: CASTGTGYEQYF. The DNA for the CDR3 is TGTGCCAGCACCGGGACAGGCTACGAGCAGTACTTC.

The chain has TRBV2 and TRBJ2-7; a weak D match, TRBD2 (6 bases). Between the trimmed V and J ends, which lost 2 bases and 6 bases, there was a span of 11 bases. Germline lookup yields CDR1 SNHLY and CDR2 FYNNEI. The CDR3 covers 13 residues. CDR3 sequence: CASSEWRGGEQYF. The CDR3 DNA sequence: TGTGCCAGCAGTGAATGGAGGGGAGGCGAGCAGTACTTC. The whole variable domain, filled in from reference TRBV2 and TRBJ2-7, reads EPEVTQTPSHQVTQMGQEVILRCVPISNHLYFYWYRQILGQKVEFLVSFYNNEISEKSEIFDDQFSVERPDGSNFTLKIRSTKLEDSAMYFCASSEWRGGEQYFGPGTRLTVT.